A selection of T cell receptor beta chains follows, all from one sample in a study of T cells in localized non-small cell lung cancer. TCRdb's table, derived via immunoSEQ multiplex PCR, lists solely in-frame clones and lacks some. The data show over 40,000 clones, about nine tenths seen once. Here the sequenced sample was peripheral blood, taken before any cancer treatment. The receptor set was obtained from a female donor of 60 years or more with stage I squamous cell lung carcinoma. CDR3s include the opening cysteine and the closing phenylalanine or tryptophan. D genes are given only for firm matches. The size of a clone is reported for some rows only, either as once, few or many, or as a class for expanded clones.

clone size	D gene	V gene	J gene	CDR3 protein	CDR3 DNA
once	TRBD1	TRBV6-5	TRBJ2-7	CASSYRTGTGEQYF	TGTGCCAGCAGTTACCGGACAGGAACGGGAGAGCAGTACTTC
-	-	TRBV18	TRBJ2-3	CASSPSWGDTQYF	TGTGCCAGCTCACCGAGTTGGGGAGATACGCAGTATTTT
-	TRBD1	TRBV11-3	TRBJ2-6	CASSHRTGGTGANVLTF	TGTGCCAGCAGCCATAGGACAGGGGGAACTGGGGCCAACGTCCTGACTTTC
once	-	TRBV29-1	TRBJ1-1	CSVGSARGQLTEAFF	TGCAGCGTTGGTAGCGCTAGAGGACAGCTCACTGAAGCTTTCTTT
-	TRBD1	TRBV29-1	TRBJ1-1	CSANRGDTEAFF	TGCAGCGCTAACAGGGGGGACACTGAAGCTTTCTTT
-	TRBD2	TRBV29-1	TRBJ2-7	CSVRVAGAEGEQYF	TGCAGCGTTAGGGTAGCGGGAGCGGAAGGGGAGCAGTACTTC
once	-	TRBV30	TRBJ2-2	CAWKRRGRRVAGELFF	TGTGCCTGGAAGCGACGGGGGCGCCGAGTCGCCGGGGAGCTGTTTTTT
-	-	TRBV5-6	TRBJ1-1	CASSLMDPRLTEAFF	TGTGCCAGCAGCTTAATGGACCCCCGACTTACTGAAGCTTTCTTT
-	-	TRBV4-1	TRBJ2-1	CASSQDRRGHSYNEQFF	TGCGCCAGCAGCCAAGATAGACGGGGGCACTCCTACAATGAGCAGTTCTTC
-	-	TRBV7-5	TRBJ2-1	CARCIRPLGQKNYNEQFF	TGTGCCAGATGCATACGGCCCCTAGGCCAGAAAAACTACAATGAGCAGTTCTTC
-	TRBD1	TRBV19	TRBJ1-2	CASITNRGSGYTF	TGTGCCAGTATTACGAACAGGGGATCGGGCTACACCTTC
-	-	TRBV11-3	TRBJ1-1	CASSLSGLNTEAFF	TGTGCCAGCAGCTTATCAGGGCTGAACACTGAAGCTTTCTTT
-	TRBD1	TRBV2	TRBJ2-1	CASKEQGAYNEQFF	TGTGCCAGCAAGGAACAGGGGGCGTACAATGAGCAGTTCTTC
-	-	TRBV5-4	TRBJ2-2	CASSLLASWGGELFF	TGTGCCAGCAGCTTGCTGGCTAGCTGGGGCGGGGAGCTGTTTTTT
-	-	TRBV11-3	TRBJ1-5	CASSTGDNSNQPQHF	TGTGCCAGCAGCACCGGGGACAACAGCAATCAGCCCCAGCATTTT
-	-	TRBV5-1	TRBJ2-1	CASSLDYASSSYNEQFF	TGCGCCAGCAGCTTGGATTATGCGTCCAGCTCCTACAATGAGCAGTTCTTC
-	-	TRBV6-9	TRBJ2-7	CASSYSQGDYEQYF	TGTGCCAGCAGTTACAGTCAGGGTGACTACGAGCAGTACTTC
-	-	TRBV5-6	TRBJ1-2	CASTSRTPNYGYTF	TGTGCCAGCACCTCCAGGACCCCTAACTATGGCTACACCTTC
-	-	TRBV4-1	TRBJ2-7	CASSQEGPGAILYEQYF	TGCGCCAGCAGCCAAGAAGGTCCAGGGGCGATCCTTTACGAGCAGTACTTC
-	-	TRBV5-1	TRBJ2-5	CASSLGVGVTEKQYF	TGCGCCAGCAGCCTAGGCGTCGGAGTTACGGAAAAGCAGTACTTC
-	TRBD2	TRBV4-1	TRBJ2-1	CASSRPSGSAYNEQFF	TGCGCCAGCAGCCGACCTAGCGGGAGCGCTTACAATGAGCAGTTCTTC
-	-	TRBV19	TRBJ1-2	CASSIRRGEGAYGYTF	TGTGCCAGTAGTATAAGGCGAGGGGAGGGAGCCTATGGCTACACCTTC
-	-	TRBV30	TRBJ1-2	CAWSVSFYGYTF	TGTGCCTGGAGTGTAAGTTTCTATGGCTACACCTTC
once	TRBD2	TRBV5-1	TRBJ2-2	CASCEIAGHTGELFF	TGCGCCAGCTGCGAGATAGCGGGACACACCGGGGAGCTGTTTTTT
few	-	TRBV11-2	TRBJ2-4	CASSLEATKNIQYF	TGTGCCAGCAGCTTAGAAGCCACGAAAAACATTCAGTACTTC
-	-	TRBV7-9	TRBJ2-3	CASSSQRSTDTQYF	TGTGCCAGCAGCTCCCAGCGGAGCACAGATACGCAGTATTTT
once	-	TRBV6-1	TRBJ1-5	CASSETGPDQPQHF	TGTGCCAGCAGTGAAACAGGGCCGGATCAGCCCCAGCATTTT
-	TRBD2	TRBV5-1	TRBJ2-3	CASGFSGISTDTQYF	TGCGCCAGCGGCTTTAGCGGGATTAGCACAGATACGCAGTATTTT
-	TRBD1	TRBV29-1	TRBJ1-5	CSVRTGVNSQPQHF	TGCAGCGTCCGCACAGGGGTTAATAGTCAGCCCCAGCATTTT
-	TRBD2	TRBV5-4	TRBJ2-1	CASSLVGRTPYNEQFF	TGTGCCAGCAGCTTGGTCGGGAGGACCCCCTACAATGAGCAGTTCTTC
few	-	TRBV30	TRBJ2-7	CAWSRDSSREQYF	TGTGCCTGGAGCCGGGACTCGTCCCGGGAGCAGTACTTC
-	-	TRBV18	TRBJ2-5	CASSYNSPGPQETQYF	TGTGCCAGCTCGTACAATTCCCCGGGACCCCAAGAGACCCAGTACTTC
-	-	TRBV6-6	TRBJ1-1	CASRSQGLNTEAFF	TGTGCCAGCAGGTCCCAGGGATTGAACACTGAAGCTTTCTTT
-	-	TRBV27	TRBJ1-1	CASRLRGRDTEAFF	TGTGCCAGCAGGCTCAGGGGACGGGACACTGAAGCTTTCTTT
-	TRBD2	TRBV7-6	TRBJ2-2	CASTPWAGGPDTGELFF	TGTGCCAGCACCCCGTGGGCGGGAGGGCCCGACACCGGGGAGCTGTTTTTT
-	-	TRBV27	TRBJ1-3	CASRKGSGNTIYF	TGTGCCAGCAGGAAGGGGTCTGGAAACACCATATATTTT
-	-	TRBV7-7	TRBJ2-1	CASSFGYRNEQFF	TGTGCCAGCAGCTTTGGGTACCGGAATGAGCAGTTCTTC
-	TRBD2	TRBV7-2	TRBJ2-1	CASSRTSGTPSGEQFF	TGTGCCAGCAGCAGGACTAGCGGGACCCCCAGCGGTGAGCAGTTCTTC
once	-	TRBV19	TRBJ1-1	CASSIEENTEAFF	TGTGCCAGTAGTATAGAAGAAAACACTGAAGCTTTCTTT